In its sample, the clone carrying this T cell receptor beta chain was seen a few times. The data derive from a study of T cells in Graves' hyperthyroidism and ophthalmopathy. Deletions cut 6 bases from V and 4 bases from J, with 7 bases between. CDR1 is LGHDT and CDR2 is YNNKEL in the germline V gene (reference sequence). The length of the CDR3 is 13 residues. It was RNA transcripts that yielded the amplified TCR beta CDR3 regions. TCR CDR3 underwent first-round RT-PCR with the HTBI primer set. Via MiXCR, TCRdb re-called the multiplex PCR reads, giving one row per CDR3 protein. The table includes around 490,000 distinct CDR3 sequences, 15% to 20% detected once.

This TCR was recovered from a man in his forties with Graves' ophthalmopathy. Sequencing was performed on blood. This chain connects TRBV3-1 to TRBJ1-6; D unresolved. The DNA for the CDR3 is TGTGCCAGCAGGGATGGTTATAATTCACCCCTCCACTTT. Translating it yields CASRDGYNSPLHF.